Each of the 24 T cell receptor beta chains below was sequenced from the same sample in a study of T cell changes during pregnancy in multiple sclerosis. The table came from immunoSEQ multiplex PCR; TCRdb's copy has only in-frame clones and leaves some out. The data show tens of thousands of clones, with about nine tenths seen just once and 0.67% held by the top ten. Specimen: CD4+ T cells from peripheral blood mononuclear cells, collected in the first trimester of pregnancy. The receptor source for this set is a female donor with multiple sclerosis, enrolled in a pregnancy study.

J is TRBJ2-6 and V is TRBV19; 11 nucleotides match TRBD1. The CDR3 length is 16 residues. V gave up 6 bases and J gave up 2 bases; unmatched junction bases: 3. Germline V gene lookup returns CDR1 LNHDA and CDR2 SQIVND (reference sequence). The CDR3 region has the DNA TGTGCCAGTAGGGGGACAGGGGGGACTGGGGCCAACGTCCTGACTTTC. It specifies CASRGTGGTGANVLTF.

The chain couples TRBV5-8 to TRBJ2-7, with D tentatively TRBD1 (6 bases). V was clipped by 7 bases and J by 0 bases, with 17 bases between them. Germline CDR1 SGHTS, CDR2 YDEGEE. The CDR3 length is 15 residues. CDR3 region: CASVKGTRSSYEQYF. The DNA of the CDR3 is TGTGCCAGCGTGAAGGGGACACGGAGCTCCTACGAGCAGTACTTC.

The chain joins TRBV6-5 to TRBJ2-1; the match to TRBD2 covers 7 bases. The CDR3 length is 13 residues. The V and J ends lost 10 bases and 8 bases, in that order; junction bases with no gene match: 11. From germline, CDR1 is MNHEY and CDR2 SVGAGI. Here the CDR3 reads CATYRTSRDEQFF. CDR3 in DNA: TGTGCCACGTACCGGACTAGTAGAGATGAGCAGTTCTTC.

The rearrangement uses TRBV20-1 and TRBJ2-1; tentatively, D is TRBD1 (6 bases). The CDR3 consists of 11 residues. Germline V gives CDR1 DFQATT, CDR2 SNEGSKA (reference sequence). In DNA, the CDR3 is TGCTCTAAAGGGGGCTACAATGAGCAGTTCTTC. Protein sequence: CSKGGYNEQFF.

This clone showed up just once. The CDR3 here is CASRPGQGTNYGYTF. DNA of the CDR3: TGCGCCAGCAGACCCGGACAGGGAACCAACTATGGCTACACCTTC. The chain joins TRBV5-1 to TRBJ1-2; 8 bases fit TRBD1. The CDR3 is made up of 15 amino acids. The V and J ends lost 5 bases and 2 bases, in that order; junction bases with no gene match: 8. Germline CDR1 SGHRS, CDR2 YFSETQ.

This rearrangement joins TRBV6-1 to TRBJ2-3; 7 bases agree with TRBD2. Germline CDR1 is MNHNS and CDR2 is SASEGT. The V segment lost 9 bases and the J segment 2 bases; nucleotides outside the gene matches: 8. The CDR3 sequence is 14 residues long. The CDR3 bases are TGTGCCAGTCCCCGGGACTATCTCACAGATACGCAGTATTTT. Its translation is CASPRDYLTDTQYF.

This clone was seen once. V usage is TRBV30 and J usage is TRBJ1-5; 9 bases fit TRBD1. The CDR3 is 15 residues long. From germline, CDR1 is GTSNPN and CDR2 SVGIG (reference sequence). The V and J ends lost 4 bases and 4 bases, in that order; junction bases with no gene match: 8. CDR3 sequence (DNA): TGTGCCTGGAACCAAAACAGGGGGCCGAATCAGCCCCAGCATTTT. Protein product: CAWNQNRGPNQPQHF.

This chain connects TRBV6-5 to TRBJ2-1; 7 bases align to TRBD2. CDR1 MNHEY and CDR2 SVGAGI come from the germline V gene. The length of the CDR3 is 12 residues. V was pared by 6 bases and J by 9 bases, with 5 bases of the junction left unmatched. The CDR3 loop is CASRQREGEQFF. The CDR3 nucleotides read TGTGCCAGCAGACAGCGGGAAGGTGAGCAGTTCTTC.

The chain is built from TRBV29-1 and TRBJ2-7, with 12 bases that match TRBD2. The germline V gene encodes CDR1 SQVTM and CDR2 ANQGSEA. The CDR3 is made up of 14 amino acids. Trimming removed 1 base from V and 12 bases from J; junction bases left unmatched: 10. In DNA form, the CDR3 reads TGCAGCGTTGAAGCTAGCGGGAGGGCCGGATATCGGTACTTC. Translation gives CSVEASGRAGYRYF.

CDR3 sequence: CATSRKGQGASQPQHF. CDR3 coding DNA: TGTGCCACCAGCAGAAAGGGACAGGGGGCCAGTCAGCCCCAGCATTTT. This chain links TRBV15 with TRBJ1-5; 12 bases match TRBD1. The length of the CDR3 is 16 residues. CDR1 is LNHNV, CDR2 YYDKDF, per germline (reference sequence). J gave up 6 bases and V 2 bases, and 5 bases lay outside the gene matches.

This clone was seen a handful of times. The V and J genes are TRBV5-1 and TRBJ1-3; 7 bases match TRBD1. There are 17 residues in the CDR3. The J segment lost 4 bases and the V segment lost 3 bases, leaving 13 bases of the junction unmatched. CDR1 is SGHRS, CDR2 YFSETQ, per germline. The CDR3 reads CASSSDGQAWKGNTIYF. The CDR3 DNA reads TGCGCCAGCAGCTCAGACGGACAGGCTTGGAAAGGAAACACCATATATTTT.

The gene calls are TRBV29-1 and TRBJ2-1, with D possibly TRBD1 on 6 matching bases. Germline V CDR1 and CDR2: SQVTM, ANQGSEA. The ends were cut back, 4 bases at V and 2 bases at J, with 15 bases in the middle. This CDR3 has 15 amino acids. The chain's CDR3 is CSVAIGAGAYNEQFF. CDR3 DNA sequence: TGCAGCGTTGCGATAGGGGCAGGGGCCTACAATGAGCAGTTCTTC.

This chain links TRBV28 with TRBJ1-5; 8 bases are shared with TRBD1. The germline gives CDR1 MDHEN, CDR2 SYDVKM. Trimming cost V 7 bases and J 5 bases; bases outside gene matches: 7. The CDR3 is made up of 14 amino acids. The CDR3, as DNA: TGTGCCAGCAACTGGGGGACAGGCGATCAGCCCCAGCATTTT. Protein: CASNWGTGDQPQHF.

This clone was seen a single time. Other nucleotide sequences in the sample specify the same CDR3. As DNA, the CDR3 is TGTGCCAGCAGTTTGACAGGGGAATACTCTGGAAACACCATATATTTT. This gives the protein CASSLTGEYSGNTIYF. The chain couples TRBV28 to TRBJ1-3; 8 positions match TRBD1. The length of the CDR3 is 16 residues. CDR1 MDHEN and CDR2 SYDVKM come from the germline V gene. Losses at the gene ends were 3 bases for V and 0 bases for J; bases not matched to a gene: 4.

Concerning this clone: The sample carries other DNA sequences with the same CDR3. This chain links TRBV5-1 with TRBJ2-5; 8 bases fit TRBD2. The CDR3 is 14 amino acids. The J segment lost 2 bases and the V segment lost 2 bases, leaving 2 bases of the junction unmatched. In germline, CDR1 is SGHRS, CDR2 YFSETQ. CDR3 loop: CASSLAGAQETQYF. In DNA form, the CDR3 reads TGCGCCAGCAGCTTAGCGGGAGCGCAAGAGACCCAGTACTTC.

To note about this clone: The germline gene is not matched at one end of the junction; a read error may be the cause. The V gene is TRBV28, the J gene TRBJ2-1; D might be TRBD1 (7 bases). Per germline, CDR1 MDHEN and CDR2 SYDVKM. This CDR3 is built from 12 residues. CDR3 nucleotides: TGTGCCAGCAGCCGGGCGGGACAGCGAGTGGTCTTC. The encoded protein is CASSRAGQRVVF. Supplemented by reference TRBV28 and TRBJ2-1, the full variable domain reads DVKVTQSSRYLVKRTGEKVFLECVQDMDHENMFWYRQDPGLGLRLIYFSYDVKMKEKGDIPEGYSVSREKKERFSLILESASTNQTSMYLCASSRAGQRVVFGPGTRLTVL.

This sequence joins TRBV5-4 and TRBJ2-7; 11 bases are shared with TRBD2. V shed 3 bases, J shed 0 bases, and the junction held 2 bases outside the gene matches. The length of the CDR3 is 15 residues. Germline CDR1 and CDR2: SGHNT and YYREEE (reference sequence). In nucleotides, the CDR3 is TGTGCCAGCAGCTCGGGACTAGCGGACTCCTACGAGCAGTACTTC. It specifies CASSSGLADSYEQYF.

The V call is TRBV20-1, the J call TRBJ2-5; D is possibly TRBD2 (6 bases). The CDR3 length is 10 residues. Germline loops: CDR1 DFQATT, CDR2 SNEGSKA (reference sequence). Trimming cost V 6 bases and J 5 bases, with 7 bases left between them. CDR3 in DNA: TGCAGTGCCGCGGGGGAGACCCAGTACTTC. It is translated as CSAAGETQYF.

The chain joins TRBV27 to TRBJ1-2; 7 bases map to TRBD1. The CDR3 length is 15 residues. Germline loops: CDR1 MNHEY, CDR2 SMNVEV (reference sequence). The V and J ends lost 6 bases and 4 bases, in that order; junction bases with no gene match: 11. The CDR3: CASSLSGQLFYGYTF. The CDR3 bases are TGTGCCAGCAGCCTATCGGGACAGCTATTCTATGGCTACACCTTC.

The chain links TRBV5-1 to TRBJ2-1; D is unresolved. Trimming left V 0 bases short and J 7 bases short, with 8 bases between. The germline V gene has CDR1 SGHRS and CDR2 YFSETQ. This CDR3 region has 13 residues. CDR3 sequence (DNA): TGCGCCAGCAGCTTGGAGTCTCGGAATGAGCAGTTCTTC. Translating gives CASSLESRNEQFF.

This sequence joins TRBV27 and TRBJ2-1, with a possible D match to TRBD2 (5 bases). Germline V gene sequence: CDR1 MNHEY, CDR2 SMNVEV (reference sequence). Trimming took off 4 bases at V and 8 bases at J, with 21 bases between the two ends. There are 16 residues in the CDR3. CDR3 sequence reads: CASSSAGTMRRYEQFF. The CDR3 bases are TGTGCCAGCAGTTCTGCCGGTACAATGAGGAGGTATGAGCAGTTCTTC.

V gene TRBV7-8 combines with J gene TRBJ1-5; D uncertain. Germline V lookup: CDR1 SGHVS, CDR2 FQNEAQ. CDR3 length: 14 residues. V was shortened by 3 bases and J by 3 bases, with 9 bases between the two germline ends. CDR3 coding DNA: TGTGCCAGCAGCTTCGGCGGAGACAATCAGCCCCAGCATTTT. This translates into CASSFGGDNQPQHF.

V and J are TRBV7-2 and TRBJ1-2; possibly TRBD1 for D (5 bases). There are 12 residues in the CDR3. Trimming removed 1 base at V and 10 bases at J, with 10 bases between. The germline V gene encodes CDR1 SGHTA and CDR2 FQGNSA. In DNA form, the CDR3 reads TGTGCCAGCAGCTTAGGCGCAGGGTCCTACACCTTC. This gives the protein CASSLGAGSYTF.

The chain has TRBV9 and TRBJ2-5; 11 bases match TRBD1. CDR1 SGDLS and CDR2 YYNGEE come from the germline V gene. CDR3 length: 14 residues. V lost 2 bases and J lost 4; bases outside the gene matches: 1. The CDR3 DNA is TGTGCCAGCAGCGTGGACAGGGGGCTAGAGACCCAGTACTTC. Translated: CASSVDRGLETQYF. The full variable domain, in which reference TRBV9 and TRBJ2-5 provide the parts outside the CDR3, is DSGVTQTPKHLITATGQRVTLRCSPRSGDLSVYWYQQSLDQGLQFLIQYYNGEERAKGNILERFSAQQFPDLHSELNLSSLELGDSALYFCASSVDRGLETQYFGPGTRLLVL.